What follows are 23 T cell receptor beta chains derived from one specimen sequenced in a study of beta chain features in type 1 diabetes. Every isolated RNA sample was fully reverse transcribed, so sequencing captured expressed TCRB transcripts. The table came from immunoSEQ multiplex PCR; TCRdb's copy has only in-frame clones and leaves some out. The data show just over 600,000 clones, with roughly 15% seen just once and 0.09% to 0.095% held by the top ten. The sequenced material came from naive CD4+ T cells from blood. Receptors originate from a man between 18 and 29 years old in good health.

The chain is built from TRBV27 and TRBJ2-1; D possibly corresponds to TRBD1 (5 bases). The CDR3 has 17 amino acids. The germline V gene has CDR1 MNHEY and CDR2 SMNVEV (reference sequence). The ends were cut back, 2 bases at V and 1 base at J, with 15 bases in the middle. The CDR3 DNA is TGTGCCAGCAGTTTAGCCCCCGGACAAACTTCCTACAATGAGCAGTTCTTC. It is translated as CASSLAPGQTSYNEQFF.

The V gene is TRBV14, the J gene TRBJ2-4; D not resolved. Trimming shortened V by 1 base and J by 1 base, and 8 bases separated the two germline ends. Per germline, CDR1 SGHDN and CDR2 FVKESK. This CDR3 has 15 amino acids. The CDR3 loop reads CASSQGSAAKNIQYF. The CDR3 DNA reads TGTGCCAGCAGCCAAGGTTCCGCTGCCAAAAACATTCAGTACTTC.

This chain links TRBV6-5 with TRBJ1-2; possible D gene TRBD1, 5 bases. Germline V gene sequence: CDR1 MNHEY, CDR2 SVGAGI. This CDR3 has 13 residues. Trimming pared 5 bases from V and 6 bases from J, leaving 13 bases between. CDR3: CASSATGTDGYTF. The DNA for the CDR3 is TGTGCCAGCAGTGCCACCGGGACTGATGGCTACACCTTC.

The chain couples TRBV7-6 to TRBJ1-5; a possible D gene is TRBD1 (6 bases). The CDR3 consists of 15 residues. Germline-derived CDR1 and CDR2 are SGHVS and FNYEAQ. V was clipped by 1 base and J by 2 bases, with 9 bases between them. CDR3 DNA: TGTGCCAGCAGCTTAGTCGCAGGGGGCAATCAGCCCCAGCATTTT. It encodes CASSLVAGGNQPQHF.

The V and J genes are TRBV9 and TRBJ1-1, with D maybe TRBD1 (5 bases). V was pared by 3 bases and J by 0 bases, with 9 bases between. CDR1 is SGDLS and CDR2 is YYNGEE in the germline V gene. This CDR3 is built from 14 residues. CDR3 nucleotides: TGTGCCAGCAGCGCCGACAGAATGAACACTGAAGCTTTCTTT. This encodes CASSADRMNTEAFF.

As concerns this clone: The same CDR3 arises from other DNA sequences in this sample as well. The CDR3 loop is CASREVGLGEQYF. Written as DNA, the CDR3 is TGTGCCAGCAGAGAGGTGGGGCTGGGCGAGCAGTACTTC. V and J are TRBV28 and TRBJ2-7; TRBD1 is a possible D gene (5 bases). The CDR3 runs 13 residues. Germline loops: CDR1 MDHEN, CDR2 SYDVKM. V lost 6 bases and J 6 bases, leaving 15 bases between the germline ends.

The V call is TRBV6-6, the J call TRBJ1-5; 8 positions match TRBD1. Trimming at V came to 8 bases and at J to 6 bases, leaving 9 bases not matched to a gene. Germline V gene lookup returns CDR1 MNHNY and CDR2 SVGAGI (reference sequence). The CDR3 has 14 residues. CDR3 region: CASGDRGGVQPQHF. Here the CDR3 DNA reads TGTGCCAGCGGAGACAGGGGAGGGGTTCAGCCCCAGCATTTT.

The chain has TRBV27 and TRBJ2-5; 9 positions match TRBD1. The CDR3 runs to 14 residues. In germline, CDR1 is MNHEY, CDR2 SMNVEV (reference sequence). Germline trimming cut 3 bases from V and 5 bases from J; bases unmatched to any gene: 4. The CDR3 loop reads CASSFLTGGETQYF. The CDR3 nucleotides read TGTGCCAGCAGTTTCCTGACAGGGGGGGAGACCCAGTACTTC.

This clone was counted between two and nine times. The chain is built from TRBV6-5 and TRBJ2-1; TRBD2 matches 10 bases. The V segment lost 6 bases and the J segment 6 bases; nucleotides outside the gene matches: 8. Germline CDR1 reads MNHEY; CDR2 reads SVGAGI. There are 15 residues in the CDR3. CDR3 loop: CASRREGLASNEQFF. The DNA of the CDR3 is TGTGCCAGCAGAAGAGAGGGACTAGCGAGCAATGAGCAGTTCTTC.

This clone was picked up a small number of times. The rearrangement links TRBV29-1 to TRBJ1-1; no firm D call. This CDR3 is 12 amino acids long. Germline V gene data show CDR1 as SQVTM and CDR2 as ANQGSEA. The V and J ends lost 7 bases and 0 bases respectively, with 9 bases between them. CDR3 nucleotides: TGCAGCGACAGAAAAGTGAACACTGAAGCTTTCTTT. Residues: CSDRKVNTEAFF. The full variable domain, with the rest looked up from reference TRBV29-1 and TRBJ1-1, is SAVISQKPSRDICQRGTSLTIQCQVDSQVTMMFWYRQQPGQSLTLIATANQGSEATYESGFVIDKFPISRPNLTFSTLTVSNMSPEDSSIYLCSDRKVNTEAFFGQGTRLTVV.

Written as DNA, the CDR3 is TGTGCCAGCAGACCCAGCGGGAGGGCCAACACCGGGGAGCTGTTTTTT. Its translation: CASRPSGRANTGELFF. The gene calls are TRBV28 and TRBJ2-2, with 10 nucleotides matching TRBD2. The CDR3 runs to 16 residues. Germline-derived CDR1 and CDR2 are MDHEN and SYDVKM. V dropped 6 bases and J dropped 2; count of bases not matched to a gene: 6.

This clone occurred a few times. The V and J genes are TRBV5-1 and TRBJ2-5; D is perhaps TRBD1 (5 bases). The CDR3 extends over 14 amino acids. CDR1 and CDR2 (germline): SGHRS, YFSETQ. The V end lost 0 bases, the J end lost 2 bases, and 8 bases lay between the germline ends. The DNA for the CDR3 is TGCGCCAGCAGCTTGGCACAGGCTCAAGAGACCCAGTACTTC. Its protein product is CASSLAQAQETQYF.

This clone was picked up a small number of times. The chain carries TRBV27 and TRBJ2-3; 15 nucleotides align to TRBD2. This CDR3 is 14 amino acids long. CDR1 and CDR2 from the germline V gene are MNHEY and SMNVEV (reference sequence). V lost 6 bases and J lost 8; bases outside the gene matches: 3. CDR3 nucleotides: TGTGCCAGCAGAGGACTAGCGGGGGGGCCTACGCAGTATTTT. Translated: CASRGLAGGPTQYF.

A few counts support this clone. The J gene is TRBJ1-2, the V gene TRBV15, with D possibly matching TRBD1 (5 bases). Looked up from germline, CDR1 is LNHNV and CDR2 is YYDKDF (reference sequence). V was trimmed by 5 bases and J by 0 bases, leaving 16 bases between them. This CDR3 has 16 residues. CDR3 sequence (DNA): TGTGCCACCAGCGGCACAGCGTGGGGGTCTAACTATGGCTACACCTTC. It is translated as CATSGTAWGSNYGYTF.

This clone occurred a few times. The V call is TRBV28, the J call TRBJ2-7; a possible D gene is TRBD1 (8 bases). The CDR3 is 17 residues long. With 2 bases removed from V and 4 bases from J, the gap between germline ends came to 21 bases. CDR1 and CDR2 from the germline V gene are MDHEN and SYDVKM. The CDR3 bases are TGTGCCAGCAGTTTAACCCGACAGGGGAGGGGTCGATACGAGCAGTACTTC. Protein sequence: CASSLTRQGRGRYEQYF.

The CDR3, as DNA: TGTGCCAGCAGCCAATCAACAGGGAGCTCCTACAATGAGCAGTTCTTC. It codes for CASSQSTGSSYNEQFF. The chain employs TRBV9 and TRBJ2-1, with D maybe TRBD1 (6 bases). Germline V gene data show CDR1 as SGDLS and CDR2 as YYNGEE. The ends were cut back, 4 bases at V and 0 bases at J, with 14 bases in the middle. This CDR3 has 16 amino acids.

The gene calls are TRBV11-1 and TRBJ2-1; either TRBD1 or TRBD2 may fit D (5 bases each). The V end lost 6 bases, the J end lost 5 bases, and 23 bases lay between the germline ends. The CDR3 has 17 amino acids. Per germline, CDR1 SGHAT and CDR2 FQDESV (reference sequence). This CDR3 is CASSPNPGTEFNNEQFF. The CDR3 DNA reads TGTGCCAGCAGTCCCAACCCCGGGACCGAATTTAACAATGAGCAGTTCTTC.

The rearrangement uses TRBV18 and TRBJ2-7; 7 positions agree with TRBD1. The CDR3 has 14 amino acids. Trimming took 6 bases from V and 2 from J; bases not matched to a gene: 7. The V gene's germline CDR1 is KGHSH and CDR2 LQKENI. CDR3 sequence: CASSIDRATYEQYF. The DNA for the CDR3 is TGTGCCAGCTCGATCGACAGGGCGACCTACGAGCAGTACTTC.

This clone appeared a few times. The chain employs TRBV4-3 and TRBJ1-4; 7 nucleotides agree with TRBD1. Germline trimming cut 3 bases from V and 8 bases from J; bases unmatched to any gene: 18. Germline-derived CDR1 and CDR2 are LGHNA and YSLEER. This CDR3 has 18 amino acids. CDR3 sequence reads: CASSQFLLLPTGQEKLFF. CDR3 DNA sequence: TGCGCCAGCAGCCAGTTCTTACTCCTACCGACAGGGCAAGAAAAACTGTTTTTT.

A few counts support this clone. The chain joins TRBV5-4 to TRBJ2-3; no clear D. CDR1 and CDR2 from the germline V gene are SGHNT and YYREEE (reference sequence). There are 15 residues in the CDR3. V was clipped by 2 bases and J by 1 base, with 11 bases between them. CDR3 sequence reads: CASSLPPQGTDTQYF. The CDR3 DNA is TGTGCCAGCAGCTTACCCCCGCAGGGCACAGATACGCAGTATTTT.

This chain links TRBV28 with TRBJ1-2, with 8 bases matching TRBD1. The germline gives CDR1 MDHEN, CDR2 SYDVKM. The trim removed 7 bases at V and 4 bases at J, leaving 8 bases unmatched. The CDR3 totals 14 residues. CDR3 sequence reads: CASTSTGVSYGYTF. The CDR3 bases are TGTGCCAGCACTTCGACAGGGGTGAGCTATGGCTACACCTTC.

The chain couples TRBV6-5 to TRBJ2-7; 7 bases map to TRBD2. CDR3 length: 14 amino acids. Germline CDR1 is MNHEY and CDR2 is SVGAGI. V was clipped by 10 bases and J by 2 bases; unmatched bases: 11. This CDR3 reads CATTIQAGPYEQYF. In DNA, the CDR3 is TGTGCCACCACGATTCAAGCGGGGCCCTACGAGCAGTACTTC.

This clone has only a few counts. The chain joins TRBV6-5 to TRBJ2-3, with 7 bases matching TRBD2. The junction had 5 bases not matched to a gene; V was cut back by 6 bases and J by 5 bases. The CDR3 has 13 amino acids. Germline values: CDR1 MNHEY, CDR2 SVGAGI. The CDR3 protein is CASRLGGKDTQYF. The CDR3 DNA is TGTGCCAGCAGGTTGGGAGGGAAAGATACGCAGTATTTT.